These 13 T cell receptor beta chains were sequenced from one sample in a study of shared clonotypes between healthy human individuals. Generated by immunoSEQ multiplex PCR, the TCRdb table keeps only in-frame clones and is missing some. The sample carries roughly 1.5 million clones, 95% to 99% recorded once. Sequences were obtained from naive CD4+ T cells sorted from blood. Subset reported: CD45RA+ positively selected. The receptor set was obtained from a man aged 30 to 39 in good health.

The chain joins TRBV11-2 to TRBJ2-7; D is perhaps TRBD2 (5 bases). Looked up from germline, CDR1 is SGHAT and CDR2 is FQNNGV. This CDR3 is built from 15 residues. V lost 4 bases and J lost 2, with 15 bases in between. CDR3 nucleotides: TGTGCCAGCAGCTCGGCGGAGGCGATAGCCTACGAGCAGTACTTC. It yields the protein CASSSAEAIAYEQYF.

The genes are TRBV5-1 and TRBJ2-1, with 9 bases aligning to TRBD2. J lost 3 bases, V lost 2 bases, and 9 bases had no gene match. From germline, CDR1 is SGHRS and CDR2 YFSETQ. The CDR3 contains 17 residues. The CDR3 sequence is CASSLSGTSFYYNEQFF. CDR3 nucleotides: TGCGCCAGCAGCTTATCCGGGACTAGCTTTTACTACAATGAGCAGTTCTTC.

The V gene is TRBV2, the J gene TRBJ1-5; 7 nucleotides agree with TRBD1. This CDR3 region has 14 residues. Unmatched junction bases numbered 8, after V lost 3 bases and J lost 9 bases. The germline V gene has CDR1 SNHLY and CDR2 FYNNEI. DNA for the CDR3: TGTGCCAGCAGTGAGCAGGGGGACCGATTGCCCCAGCATTTT. This sequence encodes CASSEQGDRLPQHF.

The chain is built from TRBV9 and TRBJ2-1, with D unclear. Deletions cut 0 bases from V and 2 bases from J, with 12 bases between. There are 16 residues in the CDR3. CDR1 SGDLS and CDR2 YYNGEE come from the germline V gene. CDR3 nucleotides: TGTGCCAGCAGCGTAGAGGCCGTGGTCGCCTACAATGAGCAGTTCTTC. Translating gives CASSVEAVVAYNEQFF.

The chain is built from TRBV5-4 and TRBJ2-7; 8 nucleotides align to TRBD1. J lost 0 bases, V lost 0 bases, and 11 bases had no gene match. Germline CDR1 reads SGHNT; CDR2 reads YYREEE (reference sequence). The CDR3 is made up of 18 amino acids. This CDR3 is CASSLDVTGAQHSYEQYF. The DNA of the CDR3 is TGTGCCAGCAGCTTGGACGTGACAGGGGCCCAACACTCCTACGAGCAGTACTTC.

In this sample, this clone turned up a few times. Other nucleotide sequences in the sample specify the same CDR3. The V call is TRBV28, the J call TRBJ2-7; D is undetermined. CDR1 and CDR2 (germline): MDHEN, SYDVKM. The CDR3 loop spans 12 amino acids. The V end was cut by 1 base, the J end by 3 bases, with 4 bases between. CDR3 region: CASSLSLYEQYF. The CDR3 DNA is TGTGCCAGCAGTTTATCACTCTACGAGCAGTACTTC.

The chain employs TRBV5-1 and TRBJ2-7; the match to TRBD1 covers 9 bases. Germline V lookup: CDR1 SGHRS, CDR2 YFSETQ. The length of the CDR3 is 14 residues. J lost 4 bases, V lost 1 base, and 3 bases had no gene match. CDR3 DNA sequence: TGCGCCAGCAGCTTGAGGGGACAGGGTTACGAGCAGTACTTC. Translating gives CASSLRGQGYEQYF.

V usage is TRBV9 and J usage is TRBJ2-1; D is undetermined. V was cut by 0 bases and J by 9 bases, with 19 bases left in between. The CDR3 has 16 residues. Germline loops: CDR1 SGDLS, CDR2 YYNGEE. CDR3 coding DNA: TGTGCCAGCAGCGTAGGATCGGCGGAGCGAAGTTCTGAGCAGTTCTTC. It is translated as CASSVGSAERSSEQFF.

The J gene is TRBJ2-1, the V gene TRBV5-1, with TRBD2 matching 9 bases. The CDR3 extends over 16 amino acids. The junction had 9 bases not matched to a gene; V was cut back by 4 bases and J by 4 bases. From germline, CDR1 is SGHRS and CDR2 YFSETQ. The CDR3 DNA reads as TGCGCCAGCAGCATTTCCGGGACTAGCAGATACAATGAGCAGTTCTTC. It specifies CASSISGTSRYNEQFF. Complete variable domain (other parts from reference TRBV5-1 and TRBJ2-1): KAGVTQTPRYLIKTRGQQVTLSCSPISGHRSVSWYQQTPGQGLQFLFEYFSETQRNKGNFPGRFSGRQFSNSRSEMNVSTLELGDSALYLCASSISGTSRYNEQFFGPGTRLTVL.

The chain has TRBV6-1 and TRBJ1-1; 8 nucleotides match TRBD1. After removal of 3 bases from V and 4 bases from J, the junction contained 10 bases not matched to a gene. This CDR3 has 16 amino acids. Germline lookup yields CDR1 MNHNS and CDR2 SASEGT. The CDR3 sequence: CASSDNWRGTGTEAFF. The DNA of the CDR3 is TGTGCCAGCAGTGATAATTGGAGAGGGACAGGCACTGAAGCTTTCTTT.

V gene TRBV15 combines with J gene TRBJ2-1; the match to TRBD2 covers 11 bases. CDR3 length: 15 amino acids. V shed 3 bases, J shed 10 bases, and the junction held 8 bases outside the gene matches. The germline V gene has CDR1 LNHNV and CDR2 YYDKDF (reference sequence). As DNA, the CDR3 is TGTGCCACCAGCAGGGGGAGTAGCGGGAGGGGAGAGCAGTTCTTC. Its protein product is CATSRGSSGRGEQFF.

Concerning this clone itself: Other DNA sequences within the sample encode an identical CDR3. This rearrangement joins TRBV7-6 to TRBJ1-1; D not resolved. The CDR3 covers 13 residues. The germline V and J ends were trimmed by 5 bases and 0 bases, with 7 bases remaining between them. Germline V gene data show CDR1 as SGHVS and CDR2 as FNYEAQ. CDR3 amino acids: CASSPRVNTEAFF. CDR3 in DNA: TGTGCCAGCAGCCCGCGGGTGAACACTGAAGCTTTCTTT.

This chain links TRBV19 with TRBJ2-5, with 8 bases matching TRBD1. V gave up 5 bases and J gave up 3 bases; unmatched junction bases: 2. CDR3 length equals 13 residues. Germline CDR1 and CDR2: LNHDA and SQIVND (reference sequence). CDR3 amino acids: CASSRQGKETQYF. CDR3 sequence (DNA): TGTGCCAGTAGTCGACAGGGGAAAGAGACCCAGTACTTC.